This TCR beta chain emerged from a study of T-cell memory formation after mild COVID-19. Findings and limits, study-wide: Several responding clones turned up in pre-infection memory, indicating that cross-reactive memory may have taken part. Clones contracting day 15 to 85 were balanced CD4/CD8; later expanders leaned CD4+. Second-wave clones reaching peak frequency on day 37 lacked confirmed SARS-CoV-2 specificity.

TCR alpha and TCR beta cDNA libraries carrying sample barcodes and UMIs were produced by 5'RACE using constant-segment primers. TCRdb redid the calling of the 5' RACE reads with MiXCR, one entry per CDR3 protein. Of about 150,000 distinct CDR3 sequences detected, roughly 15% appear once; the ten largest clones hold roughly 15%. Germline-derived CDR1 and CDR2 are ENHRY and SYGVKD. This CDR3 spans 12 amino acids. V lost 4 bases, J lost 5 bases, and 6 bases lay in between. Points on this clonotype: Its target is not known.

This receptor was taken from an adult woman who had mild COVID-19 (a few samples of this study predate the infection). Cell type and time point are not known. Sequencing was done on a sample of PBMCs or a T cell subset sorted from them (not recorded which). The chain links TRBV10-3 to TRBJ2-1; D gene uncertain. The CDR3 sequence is CAISVADNEQFF. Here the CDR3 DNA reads TGTGCCATCAGTGTGGCGGACAATGAGCAGTTCTTC.